These T cell receptor beta chains were read from a single sample in a study of shared clonotypes between healthy human individuals. TCRdb's copy holds only in-frame clones and misses some; the assay was immunoSEQ multiplex PCR. In the table there are roughly 2,300,000 clones, about 90% of which are singletons. Specimen: naive CD4+ T cells from PBMCs. Receptor source: a man aged 18 to 30 in good health. Some clones in this sample may be carry-over from other donors' samples. The CDR3 runs from the conserved cysteine through the conserved F or W. Fields, in order: clone size, V gene, D gene, J gene, CDR3 DNA, CDR3 protein. D genes are given only for firm matches. The listing skips clone size in some rows; elsewhere it reads once, few, many or a size class.

abundance: NA; v_gene: TRBV28; d_gene: NA; j_gene: TRBJ2-7; CDR3nt: TGTGCCAGCAGTCGCCAGGGCTACGAGCAGTACTTC; CDR3aa: CASSRQGYEQYF
abundance: NA; v_gene: TRBV11-2; d_gene: TRBD2; j_gene: TRBJ2-2; CDR3nt: TGTGCCAGCAGCTCGGGACTAGCGTCCGGGGAGCTGTTTTTT; CDR3aa: CASSSGLASGELFF
abundance: once; v_gene: TRBV7-2; d_gene: TRBD2; j_gene: TRBJ2-3; CDR3nt: TGTGCCAGCAGCCTGAGACTAGCGGGAGATACGCAGTATTTT; CDR3aa: CASSLRLAGDTQYF
abundance: NA; v_gene: TRBV6-5; d_gene: NA; j_gene: TRBJ2-7; CDR3nt: TGTGCCAGCAGTTACGGGGATCGGGGGACCTACGAGCAGTACTTC; CDR3aa: CASSYGDRGTYEQYF
abundance: NA; v_gene: TRBV7-9; d_gene: TRBD1; j_gene: TRBJ1-5; CDR3nt: TGTGCCAGCAGCTTGGGACAGGGCGCTCAGCCCCAGCATTTT; CDR3aa: CASSLGQGAQPQHF
abundance: NA; v_gene: TRBV6-1; d_gene: NA; j_gene: TRBJ1-1; CDR3nt: TGTGCCAGCAGTTTTCCCTCCGACAAGGGTGAAGCTTTCTTT; CDR3aa: CASSFPSDKGEAFF
abundance: NA; v_gene: TRBV7-3; d_gene: NA; j_gene: TRBJ2-7; CDR3nt: TGTGCCAGCAGCACGACTAGTATCTCCTACGAGCAGTACTTC; CDR3aa: CASSTTSISYEQYF
abundance: NA; v_gene: TRBV28; d_gene: NA; j_gene: TRBJ1-2; CDR3nt: TGTGCCAGCTCACGGGCCAACCCCTCTGGTGGCTACACCTTC; CDR3aa: CASSRANPSGGYTF
abundance: once; v_gene: TRBV11-3; d_gene: TRBD1; j_gene: TRBJ1-1; CDR3nt: TGTGCCAGCAGCCCTGGGGGACAGGCGTCCCCGGGGACTGAAGCTTTCTTT; CDR3aa: CASSPGGQASPGTEAFF
abundance: NA; v_gene: TRBV5-1; d_gene: TRBD1; j_gene: TRBJ1-1; CDR3nt: TGCGCCAGCAGCTTGGGCGGACAGGGGAACACTGAAGCTTTCTTT; CDR3aa: CASSLGGQGNTEAFF
abundance: NA; v_gene: TRBV25-1; d_gene: TRBD1; j_gene: TRBJ1-5; CDR3nt: TGTGCCAGCACGACAGGGGGAAGAGAATGGGACAATCAGCCCCAGCATTTT; CDR3aa: CASTTGGREWDNQPQHF
abundance: NA; v_gene: TRBV19; d_gene: TRBD1; j_gene: TRBJ2-3; CDR3nt: TGTGCCAGTAGTTGGCCCAGGGGGCATGAAGGCACAGATACGCAGTATTTT; CDR3aa: CASSWPRGHEGTDTQYF
abundance: NA; v_gene: TRBV7-7; d_gene: TRBD1; j_gene: TRBJ2-5; CDR3nt: TGTGCCATAGGTTGGGGCAGGGGGCCTCAAGAGACCCAGTACTTC; CDR3aa: CAIGWGRGPQETQYF
abundance: NA; v_gene: TRBV4-3; d_gene: NA; j_gene: TRBJ2-7; CDR3nt: TGCGCCAGCAGCCAAGATTATAGGCTCTACGAGCAGTACTTC; CDR3aa: CASSQDYRLYEQYF
abundance: NA; v_gene: TRBV27; d_gene: TRBD2; j_gene: TRBJ2-7; CDR3nt: TGTGCCAGCAGTTTTTCCAGGGAGGGCCACGAGCAGTACTTC; CDR3aa: CASSFSREGHEQYF
abundance: NA; v_gene: TRBV6-1; d_gene: NA; j_gene: TRBJ1-2; CDR3nt: TGTGCCAGCAGTGTGTTTGACTTAGCTGGCTACACCTTC; CDR3aa: CASSVFDLAGYTF
abundance: NA; v_gene: TRBV19; d_gene: NA; j_gene: TRBJ1-2; CDR3nt: TGTGCCAGTAGTTTCGGACAAATCTATGGCTACACCTTC; CDR3aa: CASSFGQIYGYTF
abundance: NA; v_gene: TRBV28; d_gene: TRBD2; j_gene: TRBJ2-1; CDR3nt: TGTGCCAGCAGTTTGCCGACTAGCGGGAGAGAAGAGCAGTTCTTC; CDR3aa: CASSLPTSGREEQFF
abundance: NA; v_gene: TRBV4-2; d_gene: NA; j_gene: TRBJ2-6; CDR3nt: TGTGCCAGCAGCTCTAGACAGGTCTCTGGGGCCAACGTCCTGACTTTC; CDR3aa: CASSSRQVSGANVLTF
abundance: NA; v_gene: TRBV5-1; d_gene: TRBD1; j_gene: TRBJ1-2; CDR3nt: TGCGCCAGCGGACCTTCAGGGGGACCTCGAGGCTACACCTTC; CDR3aa: CASGPSGGPRGYTF
abundance: NA; v_gene: TRBV28; d_gene: TRBD1; j_gene: TRBJ2-1; CDR3nt: TGTGCCAGCAGTTTTGACAGGGAGAGCGATGAGCAGTTCTTC; CDR3aa: CASSFDRESDEQFF
abundance: few; v_gene: TRBV2; d_gene: NA; j_gene: TRBJ2-7; CDR3nt: TGTGCCAGCAAGTTCGGACACTACGAGCAGTACTTC; CDR3aa: CASKFGHYEQYF
abundance: NA; v_gene: TRBV19; d_gene: NA; j_gene: TRBJ1-1; CDR3nt: TGTGCCAGTAGTATCCTGGGGGGGCGCGAGGCTGAAGCTTTCTTT; CDR3aa: CASSILGGREAEAFF
abundance: NA; v_gene: TRBV27; d_gene: NA; j_gene: TRBJ2-5; CDR3nt: TGTGCCAGCAGTTTATACCAGGGACGAGAGACCCAGTACTTC; CDR3aa: CASSLYQGRETQYF
abundance: few; v_gene: TRBV10-3; d_gene: NA; j_gene: TRBJ1-4; CDR3nt: TGTGCCACCACGGGGGACACAAAGGGAAAACTGTTTTTT; CDR3aa: CATTGDTKGKLFF
abundance: NA; v_gene: TRBV9; d_gene: NA; j_gene: TRBJ2-6; CDR3nt: TGTGCCAGCAGCTACGGGTCCCGGGCTGGGGCCAACGTCCTGACTTTC; CDR3aa: CASSYGSRAGANVLTF
abundance: NA; v_gene: TRBV6-6; d_gene: NA; j_gene: TRBJ1-5; CDR3nt: TGTGCCAGCAGTCTAGACGGAGCCCTGCAGCCCCAGCATTTT; CDR3aa: CASSLDGALQPQHF
abundance: NA; v_gene: TRBV6-5; d_gene: NA; j_gene: TRBJ1-6; CDR3nt: TGTGCCAGCAGGGGGGACGGGACTTATAATTCACCCCTCCACTTT; CDR3aa: CASRGDGTYNSPLHF
abundance: NA; v_gene: TRBV5-1; d_gene: TRBD2; j_gene: TRBJ2-2; CDR3nt: TGCGCCAGCAGCTCGACTGCTAATAAGGCGGGAGGGCCTCCCGGGGAGCTGTTTTTT; CDR3aa: CASSSTANKAGGPPGELFF
abundance: NA; v_gene: TRBV6-5; d_gene: NA; j_gene: TRBJ1-1; CDR3nt: TGTGCCAGCAGTTACTCGATTTTTCATGAAGCTTTCTTT; CDR3aa: CASSYSIFHEAFF
abundance: NA; v_gene: TRBV6-5; d_gene: NA; j_gene: TRBJ1-2; CDR3nt: TGTGCCAGCAGCCAGGACAGTAACTATGGCTACACCTTC; CDR3aa: CASSQDSNYGYTF
abundance: NA; v_gene: TRBV6-5; d_gene: TRBD1; j_gene: TRBJ2-7; CDR3nt: TGTGCCAGCAGTTACTTACTCGGGACAGCTTTATGGCAGTACTTC; CDR3aa: CASSYLLGTALWQYF
abundance: NA; v_gene: TRBV27; d_gene: TRBD2; j_gene: TRBJ2-7; CDR3nt: TGTGCCAGCAGTGCTCTAGCGGGATGGTCCTACGAGCAGTACTTC; CDR3aa: CASSALAGWSYEQYF
abundance: NA; v_gene: TRBV10-1; d_gene: NA; j_gene: TRBJ2-5; CDR3nt: TGCGCCAGCAGCCCCTGGCCAGGGTGGGAGACCCAGTACTTC; CDR3aa: CASSPWPGWETQYF
abundance: NA; v_gene: TRBV5-1; d_gene: TRBD1; j_gene: TRBJ1-2; CDR3nt: TGCGCCAGCAGCTTACGACAGGGTCCGGACTATGGCTACACCTTC; CDR3aa: CASSLRQGPDYGYTF
abundance: NA; v_gene: TRBV2; d_gene: NA; j_gene: TRBJ2-7; CDR3nt: TGTGCCAGCAGTGAAATTCCGCGCACCGAGCAGTACTTC; CDR3aa: CASSEIPRTEQYF
abundance: once; v_gene: TRBV7-9; d_gene: NA; j_gene: TRBJ1-5; CDR3nt: TGTGCCAGCAAAAAGGGGGTGCAGGATCAGCCCCAGCATTTT; CDR3aa: CASKKGVQDQPQHF
abundance: NA; v_gene: TRBV23-1; d_gene: NA; j_gene: TRBJ1-5; CDR3nt: TGCGCCAGCAGTCAATCAGGCCAGGGCCCTTCCAATCAGCCCCAGCATTTT; CDR3aa: CASSQSGQGPSNQPQHF
abundance: once; v_gene: TRBV9; d_gene: NA; j_gene: TRBJ1-3; CDR3nt: TGTGCCAGCAGCGTGGACGGGGAAAACACCATATATTTT; CDR3aa: CASSVDGENTIYF
abundance: once; v_gene: TRBV7-2; d_gene: NA; j_gene: TRBJ2-3; CDR3nt: TGTGCCAGCAGCTGGAGGGGGGAGGATACGCAGTATTTT; CDR3aa: CASSWRGEDTQYF
abundance: NA; v_gene: TRBV6-5; d_gene: NA; j_gene: TRBJ1-2; CDR3nt: TGTGCCAGCAGTTACTCGGGGGGCGGCTATGGCTACACCTTC; CDR3aa: CASSYSGGGYGYTF
abundance: NA; v_gene: TRBV25-1; d_gene: NA; j_gene: TRBJ1-2; CDR3nt: TGTGCCAGCAGTCACCTGGGGAACTATGGCTACACCTTC; CDR3aa: CASSHLGNYGYTF
abundance: NA; v_gene: TRBV5-4; d_gene: NA; j_gene: TRBJ1-4; CDR3nt: TGTGCCAGCAGCCGGGCCTCCCCCGGGATAAATGAAAAACTGTTTTTT; CDR3aa: CASSRASPGINEKLFF
abundance: NA; v_gene: TRBV5-1; d_gene: NA; j_gene: TRBJ1-2; CDR3nt: TGCGCCAGCACCTCTACCGGCGGAGGCTACACCTTC; CDR3aa: CASTSTGGGYTF